The source of this T cell receptor beta chain is a study of PD-1 and CTLA-4 blockade in melanoma (dated by TCRdb to about 2021). Regarding the complete study: The study compared how PD-1 blockade and CTLA-4 blockade affected the melanoma-reactive CD8 T cell response in patients with melanoma.

Library preparation was by the immunoSEQ multiplex PCR assay. The immuneACCESS repertoire file appears here via TCRdb, limited to in-frame rearrangements. These files lack a portion of the clones; in checked studies, under half of the deficit traces to unresolved V genes, and the cause of the others is not known. The sample table records around 11,000 clones; roughly four fifths of these occur just once. In total, the top ten clones hold approximately 32% of the sample. Points on this clone: This clone's antigen is unknown. No clone much larger than this one lies a single base away; base qualities are absent.

The CDR3 runs 14 residues from the cysteine to the phenylalanine. The only DNA kept is the CDR3, 42 bases in frame from the first base. The germline V gene (reference sequence) supplies CDR1 SGHKS and CDR2 YYEKEE. The junction shows trimming of 4 bases on V and 7 bases on J, and the gene matches do not reach 3 bases of it. The sample was CD8+ T cells from peripheral blood, taken from a patient given anti-PD-1 treatment. The chain was built from TRBV5-5 and TRBJ1-6; 9 of the junction bases match TRBD1. This clonotype was sampled from a human donor with melanoma. At the DNA level, the sequence is TGTGCCAGCAGCCCAGGGACAGGGAATTCACCCCTCCACTTT. The translation is CASSPGTGNSPLHF.